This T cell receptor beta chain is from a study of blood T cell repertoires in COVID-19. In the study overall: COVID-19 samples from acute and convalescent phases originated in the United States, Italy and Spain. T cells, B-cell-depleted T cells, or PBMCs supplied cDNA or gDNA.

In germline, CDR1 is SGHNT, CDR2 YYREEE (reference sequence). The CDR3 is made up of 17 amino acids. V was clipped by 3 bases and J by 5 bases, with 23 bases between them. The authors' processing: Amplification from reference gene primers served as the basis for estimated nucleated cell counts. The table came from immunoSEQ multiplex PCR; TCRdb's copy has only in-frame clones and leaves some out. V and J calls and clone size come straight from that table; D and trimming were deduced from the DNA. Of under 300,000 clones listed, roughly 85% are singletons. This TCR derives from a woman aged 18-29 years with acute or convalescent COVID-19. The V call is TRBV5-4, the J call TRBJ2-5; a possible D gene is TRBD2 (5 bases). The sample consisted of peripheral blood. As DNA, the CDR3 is TGTGCCAGCAGCTCGACCACTAGAGGGAGAATGGGGGAGACCCAGTACTTC. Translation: CASSSTTRGRMGETQYF.